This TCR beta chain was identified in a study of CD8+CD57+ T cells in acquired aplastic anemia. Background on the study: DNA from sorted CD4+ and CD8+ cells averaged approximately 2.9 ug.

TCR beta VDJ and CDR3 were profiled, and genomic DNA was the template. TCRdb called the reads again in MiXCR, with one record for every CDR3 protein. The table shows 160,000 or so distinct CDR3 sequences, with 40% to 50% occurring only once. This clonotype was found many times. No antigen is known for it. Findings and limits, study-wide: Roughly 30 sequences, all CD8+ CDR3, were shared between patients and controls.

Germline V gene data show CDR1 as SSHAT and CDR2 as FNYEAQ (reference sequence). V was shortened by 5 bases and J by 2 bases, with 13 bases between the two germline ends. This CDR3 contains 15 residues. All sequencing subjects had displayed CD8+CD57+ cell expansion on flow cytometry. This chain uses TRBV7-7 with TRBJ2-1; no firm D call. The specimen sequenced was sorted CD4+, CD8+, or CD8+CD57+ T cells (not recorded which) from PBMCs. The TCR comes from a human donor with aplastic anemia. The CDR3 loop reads CASSPRPGPYNEQFF. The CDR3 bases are TGTGCCAGCAGCCCGAGGCCCGGCCCCTACAATGAGCAGTTCTTC.